This T cell receptor beta chain is drawn from a study of human T cells and chemical hapten exposure. Study context: The study patch tested 0.01% DPC on the upper back and read results at 6 days.

The CDR3 spans 15 residues. Trimming took off 4 bases at V and 5 bases at J, with 15 bases between the two ends. Per germline, CDR1 SGHTA and CDR2 FQGNSA. For the library, individual cDNA molecules each received unique molecular identifiers. TCRdb reanalysed the RACE reads using MiXCR and keeps one entry per CDR3 protein. Here the sample spans 84,000 or so distinct CDR3 sequences, 9.5% to 13% being singletons. Documented time point: patch test 2, 6 weeks after DPC sensitization. Treatment noted: therapeutic diphenylcyclopropenone sensitization with weekly scalp DPC. Sample donors consisted of patients with alopecia, aged 18 to 70 years, who were suitable for DPC.

The sequence came from a woman under 40 with alopecia areata. Some clones in this sample may be carry-over from other donors' samples. V gene TRBV7-2 combines with J gene TRBJ1-5; D is possibly TRBD1 (6 bases). Sequenced here: whole blood, sampled in connection with sensitization to the hapten diphenylcyclopropenone (DPC). CDR3 sequence (DNA): TGTGCCAGCAGCTCCGGACAGATAAGGGATCAGCCCCAGCATTTT. It yields the protein CASSSGQIRDQPQHF.